The 9 T cell receptor beta chains below all came from one sample that was sequenced in a study of T-cell memory formation after mild COVID-19. Each CDR3 protein is one row after TCRdb ran MiXCR on the 5' RACE reads. The sample includes 250,000 to 300,000 distinct CDR3 sequences, 15% to 20% of them seen just once. Sequencing was carried out using PBMCs or a T cell subset sorted from them (not recorded which). These receptors all stem from a man in his late teens or twenties who had mild COVID-19 (a few samples of this study predate the infection). Cell type and time point are not known.

In this sample, this clonotype turned up a few times. The chain is built from TRBV14 and TRBJ2-1, with 7 bases fitting TRBD2. This CDR3 has 15 residues. Unmatched junction bases numbered 3, after V lost 1 base and J lost 3 bases. The germline V gene encodes CDR1 SGHDN and CDR2 FVKESK. The CDR3 sequence is CASSQARGVYNEQFF. The DNA of the CDR3 is TGTGCCAGCAGCCAAGCTCGGGGGGTCTACAATGAGCAGTTCTTC. The full variable domain, with the rest looked up from reference TRBV14 and TRBJ2-1, is EAGVTQFPSHSVIEKGQTVTLRCDPISGHDNLYWYRRVMGKEIKFLLHFVKESKQDESGMPNNRFLAERTGGTYSTLKVQPAELEDSGVYFCASSQARGVYNEQFFGPGTRLTVL.

The rearrangement uses TRBV9 and TRBJ2-5, with TRBD2 as a possible D gene (5 bases). The CDR3 loop spans 15 amino acids. Germline V gives CDR1 SGDLS, CDR2 YYNGEE. Trimming cost V 4 bases and J 1 base, with 14 bases left between them. CDR3: CASSTYAGSQETQYF. DNA for the CDR3: TGTGCCAGCAGCACCTACGCGGGCAGCCAAGAGACCCAGTACTTC.

The gene calls are TRBV5-1 and TRBJ1-1; TRBD1 aligns across 10 bases. V lost 4 bases, J lost 2 bases, and 8 bases stayed unmatched. Germline lookup yields CDR1 SGHRS and CDR2 YFSETQ. This CDR3 spans 16 amino acids. CDR3 DNA sequence: TGCGCCAGCAGCCCGGACAGGGGGGCTACAAACACTGAAGCTTTCTTT. Translated: CASSPDRGATNTEAFF.

This clonotype was seen more than once but under ten times. Here the CDR3 DNA reads TGCAGTGCTAGTTCAGGGGGGACAGAGACCCAGTACTTC. Encoded protein: CSASSGGTETQYF. J is TRBJ2-5 and V is TRBV20-1, with D perhaps matching TRBD1 (7 bases). The CDR3 extends over 13 amino acids. Trimming pared 3 bases from V and 4 bases from J, leaving 12 bases between. Germline CDR1 is DFQATT and CDR2 is SNEGSKA (reference sequence).

The gene calls are TRBV18 and TRBJ2-4; no clear D gene. Between the trimmed V and J ends, which lost 3 bases and 5 bases, there was a span of 11 bases. Germline loops: CDR1 KGHSH, CDR2 LQKENI. The CDR3 has 14 amino acids. CDR3 in DNA: TGTGCCAGCTCACCGGGGTCAGGCGAAAACATTCAGTACTTC. Its protein is CASSPGSGENIQYF.

This clonotype was seen at least ten times. This chain connects TRBV12-3 or TRBV12-4 to TRBJ2-1; tentative D call: TRBD1 (5 bases). The CDR3 is 13 amino acids. V shed 8 bases and J shed 6 bases, with 14 bases lying between them. The CDR3 DNA is TGTGCCAGCTGCCTCCGACAGCCCAATGAGCAGTTCTTC. Its translation is CASCLRQPNEQFF.

The chain employs TRBV6-2 or TRBV6-3 and TRBJ1-1; D perhaps matches TRBD1 (6 bases). V lost 7 bases to trimming and J lost 0 bases, with 18 bases between them. CDR1 is MNHEY and CDR2 is SVGEGT in the germline V gene. The CDR3 is made up of 16 amino acids. Written as DNA, the CDR3 is TGTGCCAGCATCCCTAGGGGGGGGCGCGTGAACACTGAAGCTTTCTTT. Translating it yields CASIPRGGRVNTEAFF.

The sample holds a few counts of this clonotype. This sequence joins TRBV11-2 and TRBJ2-7; D might be TRBD1 (5 bases). V lost 5 bases and J lost 7, with 12 bases in between. CDR1 is SGHAT, CDR2 FQNNGV, per germline. This CDR3 comprises 12 residues. The CDR3 region is CASSKGAFEQYF. DNA for the CDR3: TGTGCCAGCAGCAAAGGGGCATTTGAGCAGTACTTC.

CDR3 sequence (DNA): TGTGCCAGCGTACCCCCCAATGTCTATGGCTACACCTTC. Translation: CASVPPNVYGYTF. The chain employs TRBV7-9 and TRBJ1-2; D is unclear. Trimming removed 8 bases from V and 4 bases from J, with 14 bases in between. The CDR3 totals 13 residues. From germline, CDR1 is SEHNR and CDR2 FQNEAQ (reference sequence).